This TCR beta chain was identified during a study of blood T cell repertoires in COVID-19. Study as a whole: Collection of acute and convalescent COVID-19 samples took place in the United States, Italy and Spain.

The germline V gene encodes CDR1 SGHTA and CDR2 FQGNSA. Unmatched junction bases numbered 7, after V lost 4 bases and J lost 3 bases. This CDR3 comprises 15 residues. Donors were grouped by their self-reported clinical history. All recovered Cohort 3 donors got two negative PCRs, got clearance, or saw symptom resolution. In the original analysis: Using reference gene primer amplification, nucleated cell counts were estimated. Produced via immunoSEQ multiplex PCR; TCRdb's table is partial and in-frame only. That table is the source of V, J and clone size, and D and trimming were worked out from the DNA. The data show about 400,000 clones, roughly 87% seen once.

The V and J genes are TRBV7-2 and TRBJ2-7; 9 nucleotides line up with TRBD2. The sequencing sample was made of PBMCs or T cells enriched from blood (not recorded which). The sequence was collected from a woman younger than 45 who had recovered from COVID-19. This chain's CDR3 is CASSSSGTDNYEQYF. The CDR3 nucleotides are TGTGCCAGCAGCTCTAGCGGGACAGATAACTACGAGCAGTACTTC.